This T cell receptor beta chain came from a study of CD8+CD57+ T cells in acquired aplastic anemia. Study information: On average, sorted CD4+ and CD8+ cells gave approximately 3.5 ug of DNA. CD4+ cell libraries from healthy donors averaged about 10.8 million reads.

Genomic DNA, serving as template, underwent TCR beta VDJ and CDR3 profiling. TCRdb analysed the reads with MiXCR anew, one entry per CDR3 protein. This sample carries about 220,000 distinct CDR3 sequences, about a third of them seen once, and the ten largest clones take roughly 1.1%. V lost 3 bases to trimming and J lost 5 bases; unmatched junction nucleotides: 4. Germline-derived CDR1 and CDR2 are SGHTA and FQGNSA. The length of the CDR3 is 13 residues. General study points: With respect to CD8+ Simpson's diversity, patients and controls did not differ significantly.

Concerning this clonotype: What it recognizes is unknown. The conserved closing phenylalanine or tryptophan is absent in this CDR3, likely reflecting a read error.

The TCR comes from a human donor in good health, serving as a control. Sequences were obtained from sorted CD4+, CD8+, or CD8+CD57+ T cells (not recorded which) from PBMCs. The J gene is TRBJ2-7, the V gene TRBV7-2, with TRBD1 matching over 7 bases. The CDR3 protein is CASSLERGHEQYL. As DNA, the CDR3 is TGTGCCAGCAGCTTGGAAAGGGGGCACGAGCAGTACCTC.